These 7 T cell receptor beta chains originate from one sample sequenced in a study of a mutant IDH1 vaccine in newly diagnosed glioma. TCRdb's table, derived via immunoSEQ multiplex PCR, lists solely in-frame clones and lacks some. The repertoire holds 20,000 to 30,000 clones, with more than 75% as singletons. Time point in this sample: week 47, end of study. A 20-mer mutant IDH1 peptide at 300 ug was injected subcutaneously with topical imiquimod. These TCRs are of unknown antigen specificity. The sample was PBMCs, taken from a glioma patient whose treatment included an IDH1 peptide vaccine. These receptors all stem from a man in his forties with glioma. Some clones in this sample may be carry-over from other donors' samples.

This chain links TRBV5-1 with TRBJ1-4, with a weak D call TRBD1 (5 bases). The CDR3 sequence is 14 residues long. The ends were cut back, 3 bases at V and 8 bases at J, with 14 bases in the middle. Looked up from germline, CDR1 is SGHRS and CDR2 is YFSETQ. For the CDR3, the DNA is TGCGCCAGCAGCTCCAGGCAGGGAGGCGAAAAACTGTTTTTT. The encoded protein is CASSSRQGGEKLFF.

The chain links TRBV19 to TRBJ1-1, with D possibly being TRBD1 (6 bases). Germline CDR1 reads LNHDA; CDR2 reads SQIVND (reference sequence). The CDR3 is 15 residues long. Trimming pared 7 bases from V and 2 bases from J, leaving 17 bases between. The CDR3 nucleotides read TGTGCCAGTATTCCCAGGGGCAGGGGAAACACTGAAGCTTTCTTT. The encoded protein is CASIPRGRGNTEAFF.

The rearrangement joins TRBV5-6 to TRBJ1-6; no clear D gene. V lost 2 bases to trimming and J lost 9 bases, with 18 bases between them. CDR3 size: 16 residues. Germline-derived CDR1 and CDR2 are SGHDT and YYEEEE. CDR3 sequence reads: CASSFKESLYGSPLHF. CDR3 in DNA: TGTGCCAGCAGCTTTAAGGAGTCCCTATATGGTTCACCCCTCCACTTT.

The genes are TRBV4-2 and TRBJ1-1; 8 bases agree with TRBD1. The CDR3 covers 14 residues. V dropped 3 bases and J dropped 5; count of bases not matched to a gene: 5. Per germline, CDR1 LGHNA and CDR2 YNFKEQ. As DNA, the CDR3 is TGTGCCAGCAGCCATGGACAGGGAGTTACTGAAGCTTTCTTT. Amino acids: CASSHGQGVTEAFF.

This clone appeared once. The chain links TRBV27 to TRBJ1-5; D possibly corresponds to TRBD1 (5 bases). The CDR3 contains 13 residues. The V and J ends lost 3 bases and 8 bases respectively, with 11 bases between them. Germline values: CDR1 MNHEY, CDR2 SMNVEV (reference sequence). The CDR3: CASSLWGGEPQHF. DNA of the CDR3: TGTGCCAGCAGTTTGTGGGGGGGTGAGCCCCAGCATTTT.

The table lists this clone with a few counts. The chain joins TRBV2 to TRBJ1-4; 8 nucleotides align to TRBD1. V lost 5 bases, J lost 3 bases, and 8 bases stayed unmatched. The CDR3 runs 16 residues. Germline V gives CDR1 SNHLY, CDR2 FYNNEI. The CDR3 loop is CASSLGQGKSNEKLFF. For the CDR3, the DNA is TGTGCCAGCAGTCTCGGACAGGGAAAGTCTAATGAAAAACTGTTTTTT.

This chain connects TRBV19 to TRBJ1-1; a possible D gene is TRBD1 (5 bases). V was shortened by 1 base and J by 4 bases, with 13 bases between the two germline ends. The CDR3 has 15 amino acids. From germline, CDR1 is LNHDA and CDR2 SQIVND (reference sequence). In nucleotides, the CDR3 is TGTGCCAGTAGTATAGGGGCAGGGTTGCGCACTGAAGCTTTCTTT. Translation: CASSIGAGLRTEAFF.